This TCR beta chain was recorded in a study of T-cell memory formation after mild COVID-19. This clonotype was counted only a few times. TCRdb redid the calling of the 5' RACE reads with MiXCR, one entry per CDR3 protein. Of about 430,000 distinct CDR3 sequences listed, roughly a quarter are singletons. The germline V gene has CDR1 MNHNS and CDR2 SASEGT. V lost 6 bases, J lost 2 bases, and 4 bases stayed unmatched. CDR3 length: 14 residues. The V gene is TRBV6-1, the J gene TRBJ2-3; 8 nucleotides line up with TRBD2. Sequencing was carried out using PBMCs or a T cell subset sorted from them (not recorded which). This clonotype was sampled from an adult woman who had mild COVID-19 (a few samples of this study predate the infection). Cell type and time point are not known. The CDR3 DNA follows: TGTGCCAGCAGCCCACTAGCGGCCACAGATACGCAGTATTTT. It encodes CASSPLAATDTQYF.